This T cell receptor (beta chain) came from a study of T-cell reconstitution after alpha-beta-depleted transplantation in children. This CDR3 comprises 15 residues. The germline V gene has CDR1 SGHNT and CDR2 YYREEE (reference sequence). V shed 0 bases and J 6 bases; nucleotides not matched to a gene: 2. Molecular barcoding with unique molecular identifiers was used for the TCRbeta library. Via MiXCR, TCRdb re-called the PCR reads, giving one row per CDR3 protein. The sample consists of 500,000 or so distinct CDR3 sequences, 32% of them appearing once. The receptor was isolated from a human donor who donated a stem cell graft to a child with aplastic anemia. The chain recombines TRBV5-4 with TRBJ2-2; 10 bases line up with TRBD2. Specimen: PBMCs from the stem cell graft donor, collected from the stem cell graft. CDR3 sequence (DNA): TGTGCCAGCAGCTTGGTGGGACTAGCGTCCGGGGAGCTGTTTTTT. This sequence encodes CASSLVGLASGELFF.